Each of the 20 T cell receptor beta chains below was sequenced from the same sample in a study of T-cell reconstitution after alpha-beta-depleted transplantation in children. Unique molecular identifiers were built into the TCRbeta library. TCRdb reanalysed the PCR reads using MiXCR and keeps one entry per CDR3 protein. This table has some 840,000 distinct CDR3 sequences, under 20% appearing once. Source: PBMCs, mostly from graft donor cells, taken 360 days after TCRalphabeta/CD19-depleted stem cell transplant. The receptor set was obtained from a male patient younger than 18 who had a stem cell transplant for acute lymphoblastic leukemia, so the T cells may come from the graft donor.

V is TRBV4-1 and J is TRBJ1-5; TRBD1 matches 7 bases. Germline V gene lookup returns CDR1 MGHRA and CDR2 YSYEKL. J gave up 7 bases and V 2 bases, and 2 bases lay outside the gene matches. The CDR3 is 13 amino acids. CDR3 sequence reads: CASSQRGQQPQHF. The DNA of the CDR3 is TGCGCCAGCAGCCAAAGGGGGCAGCAGCCCCAGCATTTT.

The rearrangement links TRBV3-1 to TRBJ2-3; 7 positions match TRBD2. V was clipped by 4 bases and J by 5 bases; unmatched bases: 12. CDR1 is LGHDT and CDR2 is YNNKEL in the germline V gene (reference sequence). This CDR3 has 16 residues. The CDR3: CASSPGLPRRGDTQYF. In nucleotides, the CDR3 is TGTGCCAGCAGCCCGGGACTACCCAGGCGCGGAGATACGCAGTATTTT.

V and J are TRBV15 and TRBJ1-3, with D perhaps matching TRBD1 (5 bases). Trimming removed 9 bases at V and 2 bases at J, with 14 bases between. The germline gives CDR1 LNHNV, CDR2 YYDKDF (reference sequence). There are 14 residues in the CDR3. The CDR3 spells CATSPQGTGNTIYF. The CDR3 DNA sequence: TGTGCCACTTCTCCCCAGGGAACTGGAAACACCATATATTTT.

This chain links TRBV20-1 with TRBJ2-7; 7 bases fit TRBD2. The germline CDR1 and CDR2 sequences are DFQATT and SNEGSKA (reference sequence). This CDR3 spans 15 amino acids. The ends lost 3 bases at V and 3 bases at J; junction bases unmatched: 11. As DNA, the CDR3 is TGCAGTGCTAGTTCCAGCGGGACTCACGGCTACGAGCAGTACTTC. It codes for CSASSSGTHGYEQYF.

The CDR3 region is CASSEFVGTSRRETQYF. The CDR3 nucleotides read TGCGCCAGCAGTGAATTTGTCGGGACTAGCAGGAGGGAGACCCAGTACTTC. This chain links TRBV10-2 with TRBJ2-5; TRBD2 agrees at 9 bases. The trim removed 3 bases at V and 5 bases at J, leaving 13 bases unmatched. The germline CDR1 and CDR2 sequences are WSHSY and SAAADI. This CDR3 has 17 residues.

This clonotype has more than one count but fewer than ten. The chain combines TRBV12-3 or TRBV12-4 with TRBJ2-7, with TRBD1 matching 7 bases. After removal of 5 bases from V and 2 bases from J, the junction contained 6 bases not matched to a gene. The CDR3 extends over 14 amino acids. CDR3 protein: CASSQRRGPYEQYF. CDR3 coding DNA: TGTGCCAGCAGTCAAAGAAGGGGGCCCTACGAGCAGTACTTC.

The rearrangement uses TRBV6-5 and TRBJ2-5; 7 bases map to TRBD1. Germline V lookup: CDR1 MNHEY, CDR2 SVGAGI. There are 16 residues in the CDR3. J was trimmed by 1 base and V by 4 bases; bases with no gene match: 9. The CDR3 DNA follows: TGTGCCAGCAGTTGGACAGTCGAGGGGGCCCAAGAGACCCAGTACTTC. As protein: CASSWTVEGAQETQYF.

This clonotype was detected only a few times. The chain carries TRBV10-3 and TRBJ2-7; a possible D gene is TRBD2 (6 bases). The ends were cut back, 7 bases at V and 4 bases at J, with 14 bases in the middle. Germline CDR1 reads ENHRY; CDR2 reads SYGVKD. The CDR3 spans 13 residues. The CDR3 region is CAIKPGLLYEQYF. The CDR3 DNA reads TGTGCCATCAAACCGGGACTTCTTTACGAGCAGTACTTC.

The V gene is TRBV7-8, the J gene TRBJ2-1, with 8 bases fitting TRBD1. Germline-derived CDR1 and CDR2 are SGHVS and FQNEAQ. Germline trimming cut 3 bases from V and 4 bases from J; bases unmatched to any gene: 11. This CDR3 is 17 amino acids long. The CDR3 sequence: CASSLPRPGQDYNEQFF. CDR3 DNA: TGTGCCAGCAGCTTGCCGAGACCGGGACAGGATTACAATGAGCAGTTCTTC.

This chain joins TRBV5-1 and TRBJ2-3; TRBD2 might be the D (6 bases). V was trimmed by 4 bases and J by 0 bases, leaving 15 bases between them. CDR3 length equals 16 residues. Germline V CDR1 and CDR2: SGHRS, YFSETQ. The CDR3 nucleotides are TGCGCCAGCAGCATAAATACGGGAGCGAGCACAGATACGCAGTATTTT. Amino acid sequence: CASSINTGASTDTQYF. Full variable domain (missing parts from reference TRBV5-1 and TRBJ2-3): KAGVTQTPRYLIKTRGQQVTLSCSPISGHRSVSWYQQTPGQGLQFLFEYFSETQRNKGNFPGRFSGRQFSNSRSEMNVSTLELGDSALYLCASSINTGASTDTQYFGPGTRLTVL.

The V and J genes are TRBV5-5 and TRBJ1-5; 8 bases align to TRBD1. Germline CDR1 is SGHKS and CDR2 is YYEKEE (reference sequence). The CDR3 extends over 18 amino acids. V lost 2 bases and J lost 6; bases outside the gene matches: 16. The CDR3 loop reads CASSFTGQAELLVQPQHF. The CDR3 bases are TGTGCCAGCAGCTTTACGGGACAGGCCGAGCTTTTAGTTCAGCCCCAGCATTTT.

The table lists this clonotype with many counts. The chain couples TRBV5-6 to TRBJ2-1, with 10 bases identical to TRBD2. Trimming cost V 4 bases and J 4 bases; bases outside gene matches: 8. The germline V gene encodes CDR1 SGHDT and CDR2 YYEEEE. The CDR3 spans 16 residues. The chain's CDR3 is CASSGGLAAPYNEQFF. CDR3 nucleotide sequence: TGTGCCAGCAGCGGAGGACTAGCGGCTCCTTACAATGAGCAGTTCTTC.

A few counts support this clonotype. This chain links TRBV4-1 with TRBJ2-1; D is ambiguous. V was pared by 6 bases and J by 5 bases, with 17 bases between. The CDR3 sequence is 15 residues long. CDR1 is MGHRA and CDR2 is YSYEKL in the germline V gene. The CDR3 coding sequence is TGCGCCAGCAGACGTATGGTGGGAATGGACAATGAGCAGTTCTTC. It yields the protein CASRRMVGMDNEQFF.

This clonotype was seen more than once but under ten times. The V and J genes are TRBV3-1 and TRBJ2-5; the D gene is possibly TRBD1 (6 bases). Trimming left V 4 bases short and J 1 base short, with 16 bases between. Germline V CDR1 and CDR2: LGHDT, YNNKEL (reference sequence). The CDR3 totals 16 residues. The CDR3 sequence: CASSLFGTTIQETQYF. CDR3 nucleotide sequence: TGTGCCAGCAGCCTATTCGGGACAACGATCCAAGAGACCCAGTACTTC.

The V call is TRBV6-5, the J call TRBJ2-5; D uncertain. Germline-derived CDR1 and CDR2 are MNHEY and SVGAGI. Between the trimmed V and J ends, which lost 2 bases and 2 bases, there was a span of 15 bases. CDR3 length equals 16 residues. The CDR3 DNA reads as TGTGCCAGCAGTTACACGCTCGGTTTTTGGCAAGAGACCCAGTACTTC. Translated, it gives CASSYTLGFWQETQYF.

This clonotype turned up a few times. The chain combines TRBV12-3 or TRBV12-4 with TRBJ1-5; TRBD1 is a possible D gene (5 bases). Trimming left V 3 bases short and J 2 bases short, with 11 bases between. The CDR3 spans 15 residues. The CDR3 loop reads CASSFGWDRNQPQHF. In DNA form, the CDR3 reads TGTGCCAGCAGTTTTGGCTGGGACCGCAATCAGCCCCAGCATTTT.

This clonotype has a count of ten or more. The chain links TRBV20-1 to TRBJ1-6; 9 positions agree with TRBD1. Germline CDR1 is DFQATT and CDR2 is SNEGSKA (reference sequence). V shed 5 bases and J 5 bases; nucleotides not matched to a gene: 7. The CDR3 runs 15 residues. CDR3 nucleotides: TGCAGTGCTTCCCGGACAGGGGCGGATAATTCACCCCTCCACTTT. Protein sequence: CSASRTGADNSPLHF.

The V and J genes are TRBV12-3 or TRBV12-4 and TRBJ2-3, with 10 nucleotides matching TRBD2. Trimming removed 5 bases from V and 2 bases from J; junction bases left unmatched: 4. The CDR3 length is 15 residues. CDR3 region: CASSQGLAVTDTQYF. CDR3 sequence (DNA): TGTGCCAGCAGTCAAGGACTAGCGGTCACAGATACGCAGTATTTT.

This clonotype was counted only a few times. CDR3 residues: CASSHGETGELFF. CDR3 coding DNA: TGTGCCAGCAGCCATGGAGAGACCGGGGAGCTGTTTTTT. The J gene is TRBJ2-2, the V gene TRBV6-1; D ambiguous. CDR1 is MNHNS, CDR2 SASEGT, per germline. The CDR3 loop spans 13 amino acids. Trimming removed 6 bases at V and 5 bases at J, with 10 bases between.

The rearrangement uses TRBV15 and TRBJ2-3; a weak D match, TRBD2 (6 bases). The CDR3 is 17 amino acids. V was cut by 0 bases and J by 0 bases, with 13 bases left in between. CDR1 is LNHNV, CDR2 YYDKDF, per germline (reference sequence). This CDR3 is CATSRDPAGFSTDTQYF. Written as DNA, the CDR3 is TGTGCCACCAGCAGAGATCCAGCGGGTTTCAGCACAGATACGCAGTATTTT. The full variable domain, completed using reference TRBV15 and TRBJ2-3, is DAMVIQNPRYQVTQFGKPVTLSCSQTLNHNVMYWYQQKSSQAPKLLFHYYDKDFNNEADTPDNFQSRRPNTSFCFLDIRSPGLGDTAMYLCATSRDPAGFSTDTQYFGPGTRLTVL.